This T cell receptor (beta chain) was sequenced for a study of Graves' ophthalmopathy and Graves' hyperthyroidism. Study results and limitations: Most thyroid clonotypes expanded beyond 0.001 frequency were also found in blood.

This CDR3 has 14 residues. Germline values: CDR1 SGHVS, CDR2 FQNEAQ. Germline trimming cut 5 bases from V and 3 bases from J; bases unmatched to any gene: 4. This clonotype was counted a few times. Its specificity is unknown. TCR beta CDR3 regions were amplified from RNA transcripts. An initial RT-PCR round employing HTBI primers preceded a second-round multiplex PCR. TCRdb ran MiXCR on the multiplex PCR reads and lists one entry per CDR3 protein. This table has hundreds of thousands of distinct CDR3 sequences, 22% appearing once. Only newly diagnosed hyperthyroidism patients aged 18 to 65, with under 2 months' duration, were enrolled. Pregnant or lactating patients and those with other autoimmune diseases or uncontrolled infections were excluded.

What was sequenced was peripheral blood. The clonotype originates from a young woman with stable Graves' hyperthyroidism. Some clones in this sample may be carry-over from other donors' samples. The chain employs TRBV7-8 and TRBJ2-3, with TRBD2 identical over 8 bases. CDR3 loop: CASSPSGRTDTQYF. The CDR3 nucleotides read TGTGCCAGCAGCCCGAGCGGGAGAACAGATACGCAGTATTTT. The whole variable domain, remainder taken from reference TRBV7-8 and TRBJ2-3, is GAGVSQSPRYKVAKRGQDVALRCDPISGHVSLFWYQQALGQGPEFLTYFQNEAQLDKSGLPSDRFFAERPEGSVSTLKIQRTQQEDSAVYLCASSPSGRTDTQYFGPGTRLTVL.